This T cell receptor (beta chain) was captured in a study of blood T cell repertoires in COVID-19. Whole-study context: The samples span acute and convalescent COVID-19 from the United States, Italy and Spain.

Study processing details: Reference gene primers were amplified, and this amplification served to estimate nucleated cell counts. The repertoire was sequenced with immunoSEQ multiplex PCR; TCRdb's copy has only in-frame clones and lacks some. The DNA was the basis for D and trimming; V, J and clone size are from that table. The sample carries approximately 170,000 clones, 85% to 90% recorded once. This sequence was found in a woman between 65 and 79 years old with acute or convalescent COVID-19. What was sequenced was peripheral blood.

CDR3 bases: TGTGCCAGCAGCCGCCGACTAGCGGGAGTTACGGGGACCGGGGAGCTGTTTTTT. Translating gives CASSRRLAGVTGTGELFF. The chain carries TRBV4-2 and TRBJ2-2, with 12 bases matching TRBD2. Germline V gene lookup returns CDR1 LGHNA and CDR2 YNFKEQ. CDR3 length: 18 amino acids. J lost 5 bases, V lost 4 bases, and 11 bases had no gene match.